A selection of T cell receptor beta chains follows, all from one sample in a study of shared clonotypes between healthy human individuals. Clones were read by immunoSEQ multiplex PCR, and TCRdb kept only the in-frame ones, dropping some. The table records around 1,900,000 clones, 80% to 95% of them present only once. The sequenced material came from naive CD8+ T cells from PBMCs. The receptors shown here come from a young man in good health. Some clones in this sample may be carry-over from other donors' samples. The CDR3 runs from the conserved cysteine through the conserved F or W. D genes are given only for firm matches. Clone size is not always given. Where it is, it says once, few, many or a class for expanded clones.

cdr3_aa: CASGADYSNQPQHF
cdr3_nt: TGTGCCAGCGGGGCGGATTATAGCAATCAGCCCCAGCATTTT
clone_size: NA
j_call: TRBJ1-5
d_call: NA
v_call: TRBV9

cdr3_aa: CASSFSRLGDGEQFF
cdr3_nt: TGTGCCAGCAGCTTCTCCAGGTTGGGGGATGGTGAGCAGTTCTTC
clone_size: NA
j_call: TRBJ2-1
d_call: NA
v_call: TRBV7-3

cdr3_aa: CASSLFRHNEQFF
cdr3_nt: TGTGCCAGCAGCTTATTTCGGCACAATGAGCAGTTCTTC
clone_size: NA
j_call: TRBJ2-1
d_call: NA
v_call: TRBV7-3

cdr3_aa: CASSSSWGGNYGYTF
cdr3_nt: TGTGCCAGCAGTTCCTCTTGGGGGGGTAACTATGGCTACACCTTC
clone_size: NA
j_call: TRBJ1-2
d_call: NA
v_call: TRBV9

cdr3_aa: CASSRLAGDYNEQFF
cdr3_nt: TGTGCCAGCAGCAGACTAGCGGGGGATTACAATGAGCAGTTCTTC
clone_size: NA
j_call: TRBJ2-1
d_call: TRBD2
v_call: TRBV7-9

cdr3_aa: CATSGPLSHEQYF
cdr3_nt: TGTGCCACCAGCGGCCCGCTCTCCCACGAGCAGTACTTC
clone_size: once
j_call: TRBJ2-7
d_call: NA
v_call: TRBV15

cdr3_aa: CASSVVGGDTIYF
cdr3_nt: TGTGCCAGCAGCGTAGTAGGAGGGGACACCATATATTTT
clone_size: NA
j_call: TRBJ1-3
d_call: NA
v_call: TRBV9

cdr3_aa: CASSLDIVRSSYEQYF
cdr3_nt: TGCGCCAGCAGCTTGGACATAGTACGCAGCTCCTACGAGCAGTACTTC
clone_size: NA
j_call: TRBJ2-7
d_call: NA
v_call: TRBV5-1

cdr3_aa: CAISTGTSGTYEQYF
cdr3_nt: TGTGCCATCAGTACCGGGACTAGCGGTACCTACGAGCAGTACTTC
clone_size: NA
j_call: TRBJ2-7
d_call: TRBD2
v_call: TRBV10-3

cdr3_aa: CASSQGYGYTF
cdr3_nt: TGCGCCAGCAGCCAAGGCTATGGCTACACCTTC
clone_size: NA
j_call: TRBJ1-2
d_call: NA
v_call: TRBV4-1

cdr3_aa: CASSQDVGERSEEETQYF
cdr3_nt: TGCGCCAGCAGCCAAGATGTAGGGGAGCGGTCAGAGGAAGAGACCCAGTACTTC
clone_size: NA
j_call: TRBJ2-5
d_call: NA
v_call: TRBV4-1

cdr3_aa: CASSDDRAPYEQYF
cdr3_nt: TGTGCCAGCAGCGATGACAGGGCCCCCTACGAGCAGTACTTC
clone_size: once
j_call: TRBJ2-7
d_call: TRBD1
v_call: TRBV5-4

cdr3_aa: CASSTSGSYEQYF
cdr3_nt: TGCGCCAGCAGTACTAGCGGGAGCTACGAGCAGTACTTC
clone_size: NA
j_call: TRBJ2-7
d_call: TRBD2
v_call: TRBV10-1

cdr3_aa: CASSLATGREHHEQYF
cdr3_nt: TGTGCCAGCAGCTTGGCAACGGGGCGGGAGCACCACGAGCAGTACTTC
clone_size: once
j_call: TRBJ2-7
d_call: TRBD2
v_call: TRBV11-2

cdr3_aa: CASSSTDRSHNEKLFF
cdr3_nt: TGTGCCAGCAGCTCAACCGACCGAAGCCATAATGAAAAACTGTTTTTT
clone_size: NA
j_call: TRBJ1-4
d_call: NA
v_call: TRBV9

cdr3_aa: CASSSPGTGFTEAFF
cdr3_nt: TGTGCCAGCAGCTCCCCCGGGACAGGGTTTACTGAAGCTTTCTTT
clone_size: once
j_call: TRBJ1-1
d_call: TRBD1
v_call: TRBV11-1

cdr3_aa: CASSPGTSGFYEQYF
cdr3_nt: TGTGCCAGCAGTCCCGGGACTAGCGGTTTCTACGAGCAGTACTTC
clone_size: NA
j_call: TRBJ2-7
d_call: TRBD2
v_call: TRBV6-1

cdr3_aa: CASSRIRTGGEYGYTF
cdr3_nt: TGTGCCAGCAGTCGAATTCGGACAGGGGGCGAGTATGGCTACACCTTC
clone_size: once
j_call: TRBJ1-2
d_call: TRBD1
v_call: TRBV28

cdr3_aa: CASSLVGTVTHEQYF
cdr3_nt: TGTGCCAGCAGTCTGGTCGGGACAGTTACCCACGAGCAGTACTTC
clone_size: NA
j_call: TRBJ2-7
d_call: TRBD1
v_call: TRBV28

cdr3_aa: CSVIQGASYNEQFF
cdr3_nt: TGCAGCGTAATACAGGGGGCCTCCTACAATGAGCAGTTCTTC
clone_size: NA
j_call: TRBJ2-1
d_call: TRBD1
v_call: TRBV29-1

cdr3_aa: CASSVTGAADTEAFF
cdr3_nt: TGTGCCAGCAGTGTAACGGGGGCGGCGGACACTGAAGCTTTCTTT
clone_size: NA
j_call: TRBJ1-1
d_call: NA
v_call: TRBV6-4

cdr3_aa: CASSPLAGGRHEQYF
cdr3_nt: TGTGCCAGCAGCCCCCTAGCGGGAGGGCGACACGAGCAGTACTTC
clone_size: NA
j_call: TRBJ2-7
d_call: TRBD2
v_call: TRBV11-1

cdr3_aa: CASSLGLGEIDTQYF
cdr3_nt: TGTGCCAGCAGCCTGGGACTTGGAGAAATCGATACGCAGTATTTT
clone_size: NA
j_call: TRBJ2-3
d_call: NA
v_call: TRBV7-2

cdr3_aa: CASSSGTGVYWEQYF
cdr3_nt: TGTGCCAGCAGTTCCGGGACAGGGGTATATTGGGAGCAGTACTTC
clone_size: once
j_call: TRBJ2-7
d_call: TRBD1
v_call: TRBV7-6

cdr3_aa: CATSRDGVGTVYLQPQHF
cdr3_nt: TGTGCCACCAGCAGAGATGGGGTGGGGACAGTGTACCTGCAGCCCCAGCATTTT
clone_size: NA
j_call: TRBJ1-5
d_call: TRBD1
v_call: TRBV15

cdr3_aa: CASRPWIGAGYTF
cdr3_nt: TGTGCCAGCAGGCCCTGGATCGGGGCCGGCTACACCTTC
clone_size: NA
j_call: TRBJ1-2
d_call: NA
v_call: TRBV27

cdr3_aa: CAWSLVWDTQYF
cdr3_nt: TGTGCCTGGAGTCTCGTTTGGGATACGCAGTATTTT
clone_size: NA
j_call: TRBJ2-3
d_call: NA
v_call: TRBV30

cdr3_aa: CASSLAQGGYNEQFF
cdr3_nt: TGTGCCAGCAGCTTAGCCCAAGGGGGGTACAATGAGCAGTTCTTC
clone_size: NA
j_call: TRBJ2-1
d_call: NA
v_call: TRBV7-2

cdr3_aa: CASISEDYEQYF
cdr3_nt: TGCGCCAGCATCTCCGAGGACTACGAGCAGTACTTC
clone_size: NA
j_call: TRBJ2-7
d_call: NA
v_call: TRBV10-2

cdr3_aa: CASSLYAGANYEQYF
cdr3_nt: TGTGCCAGCAGCTTATACGCCGGGGCAAACTACGAGCAGTACTTC
clone_size: NA
j_call: TRBJ2-7
d_call: NA
v_call: TRBV11-2

cdr3_aa: CASRLGQNEKLFF
cdr3_nt: TGTGCCAGCAGGTTGGGACAGAATGAAAAACTGTTTTTT
clone_size: NA
j_call: TRBJ1-4
d_call: TRBD1
v_call: TRBV7-9

cdr3_aa: CASSLEPGPIYEQYF
cdr3_nt: TGTGCCAGCAGCTTAGAACCGGGCCCAATCTACGAGCAGTACTTC
clone_size: NA
j_call: TRBJ2-7
d_call: NA
v_call: TRBV7-8

cdr3_aa: CATSRDRPTARNQPQHF
cdr3_nt: TGTGCCACCAGCAGAGATCGTCCGACAGCACGCAATCAGCCCCAGCATTTT
clone_size: once
j_call: TRBJ1-5
d_call: NA
v_call: TRBV15